A few counts support the clone carrying this T cell receptor (beta chain). The CDR3 runs 10 residues. The authors prepared the TCRbeta library with unique molecular identifiers. TCRdb re-called the PCR reads through MiXCR, storing one row per CDR3 protein. Of approximately 390,000 distinct CDR3 sequences in the sample, approximately 11% are singletons; the top ten hold roughly 5.1%. The source of the sample is a study of T-cell reconstitution after alpha-beta-depleted transplantation in children. The sample consisted of PBMCs from the stem cell graft donor, taken from the stem cell graft. This sequence was found in a human donor who donated a stem cell graft to a child with acute myeloid leukemia. The chain carries TRBV21-1 and TRBJ2-5. TRBV21-1 is a known pseudogene. DNA for the CDR3: TGTGCCGGCCGTCAAGAGACCCAGTACTTC. Protein sequence: CAGRQETQYF.